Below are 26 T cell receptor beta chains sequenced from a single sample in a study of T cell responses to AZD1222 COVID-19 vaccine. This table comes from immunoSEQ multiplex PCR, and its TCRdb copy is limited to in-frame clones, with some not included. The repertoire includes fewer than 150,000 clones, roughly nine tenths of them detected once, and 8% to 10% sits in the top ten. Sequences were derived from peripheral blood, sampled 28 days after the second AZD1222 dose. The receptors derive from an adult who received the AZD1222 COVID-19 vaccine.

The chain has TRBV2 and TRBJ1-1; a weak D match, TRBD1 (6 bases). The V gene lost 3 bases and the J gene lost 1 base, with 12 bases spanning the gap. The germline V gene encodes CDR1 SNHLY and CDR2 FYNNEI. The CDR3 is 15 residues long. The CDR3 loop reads CASSDEGGGNTEAFF. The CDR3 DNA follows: TGTGCCAGCAGTGACGAGGGGGGTGGGAACACTGAAGCTTTCTTT. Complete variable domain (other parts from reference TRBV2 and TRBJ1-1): EPEVTQTPSHQVTQMGQEVILRCVPISNHLYFYWYRQILGQKVEFLVSFYNNEISEKSEIFDDQFSVERPDGSNFTLKIRSTKLEDSAMYFCASSDEGGGNTEAFFGQGTRLTVV.

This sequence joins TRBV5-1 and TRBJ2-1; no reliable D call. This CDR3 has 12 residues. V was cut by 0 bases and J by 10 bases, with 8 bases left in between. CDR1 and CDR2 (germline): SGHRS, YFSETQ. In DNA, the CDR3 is TGCGCCAGCAGCTTGGAGGTAGGAGAGCAGTTCTTC. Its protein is CASSLEVGEQFF.

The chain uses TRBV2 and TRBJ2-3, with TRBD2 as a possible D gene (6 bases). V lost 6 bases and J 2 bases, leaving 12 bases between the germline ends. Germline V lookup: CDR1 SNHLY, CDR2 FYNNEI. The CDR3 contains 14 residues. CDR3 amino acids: CASRGGLPTDTQYF. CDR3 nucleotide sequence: TGTGCCAGCAGGGGGGGATTACCCACAGATACGCAGTATTTT.

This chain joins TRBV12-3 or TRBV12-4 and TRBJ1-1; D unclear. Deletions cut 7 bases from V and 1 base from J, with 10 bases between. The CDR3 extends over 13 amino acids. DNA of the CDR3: TGTGCCAGCACGCCGCGGGGGAACACTGAAGCTTTCTTT. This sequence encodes CASTPRGNTEAFF.

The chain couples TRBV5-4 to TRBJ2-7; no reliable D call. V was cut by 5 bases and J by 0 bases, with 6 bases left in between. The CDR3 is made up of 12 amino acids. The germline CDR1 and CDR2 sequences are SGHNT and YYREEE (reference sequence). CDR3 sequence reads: CASSYHSYEQYF. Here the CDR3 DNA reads TGTGCCAGCAGTTACCACTCCTACGAGCAGTACTTC. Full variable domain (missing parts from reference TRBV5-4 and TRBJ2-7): ETGVTQSPTHLIKTRGQQVTLRCSSQSGHNTVSWYQQALGQGPQFIFQYYREEENGRGNFPPRFSGLQFPNYSSELNVNALELDDSALYLCASSYHSYEQYFGPGTRLTVT.

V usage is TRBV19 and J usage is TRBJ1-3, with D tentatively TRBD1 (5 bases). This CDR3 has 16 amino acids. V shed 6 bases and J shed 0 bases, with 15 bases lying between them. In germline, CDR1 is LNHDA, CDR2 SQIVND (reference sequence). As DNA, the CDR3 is TGTGCCAGTAGAGAAACCGGGACGGCCTCTGGAAACACCATATATTTT. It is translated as CASRETGTASGNTIYF.

The CDR3, as DNA: TGCGCCAGCAGCCAAGATCGGCTAGCGGGGGTTATCACAACTCAGGGTGAGCAGTTCTTC. As protein: CASSQDRLAGVITTQGEQFF. J is TRBJ2-1 and V is TRBV4-1; 10 nucleotides align to TRBD2. The CDR3 is 20 amino acids. V was clipped by 0 bases and J by 9 bases; unmatched bases: 20. Germline CDR1 is MGHRA and CDR2 is YSYEKL.

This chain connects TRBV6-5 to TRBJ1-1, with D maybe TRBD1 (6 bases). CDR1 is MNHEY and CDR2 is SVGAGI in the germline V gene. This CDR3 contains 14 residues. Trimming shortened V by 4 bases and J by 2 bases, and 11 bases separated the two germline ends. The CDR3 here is CASSFTTGNTEAFF. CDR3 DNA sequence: TGTGCCAGCAGTTTTACGACAGGCAACACTGAAGCTTTCTTT.

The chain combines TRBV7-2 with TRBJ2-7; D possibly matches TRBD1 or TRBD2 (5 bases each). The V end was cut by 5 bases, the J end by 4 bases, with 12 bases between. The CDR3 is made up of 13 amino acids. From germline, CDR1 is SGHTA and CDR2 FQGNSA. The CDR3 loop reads CASSLWGSYEQYF. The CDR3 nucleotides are TGTGCCAGCAGCCTCTGGGGGAGTTACGAGCAGTACTTC.

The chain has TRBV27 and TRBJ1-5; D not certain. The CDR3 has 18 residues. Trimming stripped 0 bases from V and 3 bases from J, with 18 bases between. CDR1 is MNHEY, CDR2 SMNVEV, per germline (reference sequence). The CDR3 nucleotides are TGTGCCAGCAGTTTATCGTTTATGACTATTGGGGACAATCAGCCCCAGCATTTT. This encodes CASSLSFMTIGDNQPQHF.

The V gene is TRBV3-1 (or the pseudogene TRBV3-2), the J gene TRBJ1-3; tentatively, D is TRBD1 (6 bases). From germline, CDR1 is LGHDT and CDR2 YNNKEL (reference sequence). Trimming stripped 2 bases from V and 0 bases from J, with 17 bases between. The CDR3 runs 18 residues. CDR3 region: CASSQSVSGANSGNTIYF. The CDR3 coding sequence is TGTGCCAGCAGCCAATCGGTATCAGGGGCCAACTCTGGAAACACCATATATTTT.

The CDR3 reads CASRATGGSNQPQHF. The CDR3 nucleotides are TGTGCCAGCAGAGCGACAGGGGGAAGCAATCAGCCCCAGCATTTT. The rearrangement links TRBV7-2 to TRBJ1-5; 9 bases line up with TRBD1. V lost 6 bases and J lost 1; bases outside the gene matches: 4. CDR1 SGHTA and CDR2 FQGNSA come from the germline V gene. This CDR3 spans 15 amino acids.

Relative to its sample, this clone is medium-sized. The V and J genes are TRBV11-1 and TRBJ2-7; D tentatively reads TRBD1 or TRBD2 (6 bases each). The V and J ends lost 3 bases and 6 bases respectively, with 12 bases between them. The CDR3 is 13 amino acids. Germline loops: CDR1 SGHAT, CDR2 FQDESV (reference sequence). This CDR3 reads CASSFPSGAEQYF. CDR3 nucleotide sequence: TGTGCCAGCAGCTTCCCCTCGGGGGCCGAGCAGTACTTC.

The CDR3 DNA reads TGTGCCAGCAGCCCCAACTCAGGGGTTACCACTGAAGCTTTCTTT. It encodes CASSPNSGVTTEAFF. This rearrangement joins TRBV7-9 to TRBJ1-1, with D tentatively TRBD1 (6 bases). CDR3 length equals 15 residues. V lost 5 bases and J lost 4, with 17 bases in between. CDR1 is SEHNR, CDR2 FQNEAQ, per germline (reference sequence).

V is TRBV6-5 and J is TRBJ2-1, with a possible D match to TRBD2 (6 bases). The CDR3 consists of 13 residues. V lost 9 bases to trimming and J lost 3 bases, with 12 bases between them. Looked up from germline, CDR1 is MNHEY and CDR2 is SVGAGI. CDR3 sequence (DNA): TGTGCCAGTTCCGGCGGGATCTACAATGAGCAGTTCTTC. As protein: CASSGGIYNEQFF.

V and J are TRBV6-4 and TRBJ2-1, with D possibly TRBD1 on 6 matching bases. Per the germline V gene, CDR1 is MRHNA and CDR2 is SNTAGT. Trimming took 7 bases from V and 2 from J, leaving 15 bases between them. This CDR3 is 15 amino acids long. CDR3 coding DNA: TGTGCCAGCATCAACCAGGGGAGTCCCTACAATGAGCAGTTCTTC. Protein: CASINQGSPYNEQFF.

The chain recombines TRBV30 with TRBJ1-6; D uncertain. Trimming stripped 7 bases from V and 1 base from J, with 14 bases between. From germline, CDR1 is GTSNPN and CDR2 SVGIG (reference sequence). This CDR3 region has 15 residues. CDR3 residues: CAYHRGWSYNSPLHF. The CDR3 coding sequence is TGTGCCTATCACAGAGGCTGGTCCTATAATTCACCCCTCCACTTT.

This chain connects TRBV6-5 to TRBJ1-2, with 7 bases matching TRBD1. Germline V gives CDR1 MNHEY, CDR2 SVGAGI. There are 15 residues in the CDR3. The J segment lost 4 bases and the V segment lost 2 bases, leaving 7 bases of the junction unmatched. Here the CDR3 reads CASSYGVRQGYGYTF. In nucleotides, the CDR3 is TGTGCCAGCAGTTACGGCGTAAGACAGGGCTATGGCTACACCTTC.

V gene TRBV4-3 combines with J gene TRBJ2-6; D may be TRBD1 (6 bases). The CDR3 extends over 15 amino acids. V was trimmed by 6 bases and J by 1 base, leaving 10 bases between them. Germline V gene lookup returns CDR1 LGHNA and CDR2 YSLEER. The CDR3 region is CASSQQGSGANVLTF. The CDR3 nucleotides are TGCGCCAGCAGTCAGCAGGGGTCTGGGGCCAACGTCCTGACTTTC.

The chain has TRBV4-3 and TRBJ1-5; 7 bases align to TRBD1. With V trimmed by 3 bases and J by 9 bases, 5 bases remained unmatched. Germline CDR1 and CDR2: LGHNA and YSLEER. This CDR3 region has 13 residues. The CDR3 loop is CASSQGRGGPQHF. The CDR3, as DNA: TGCGCCAGCAGCCAGGGCAGGGGGGGGCCCCAGCATTTT.

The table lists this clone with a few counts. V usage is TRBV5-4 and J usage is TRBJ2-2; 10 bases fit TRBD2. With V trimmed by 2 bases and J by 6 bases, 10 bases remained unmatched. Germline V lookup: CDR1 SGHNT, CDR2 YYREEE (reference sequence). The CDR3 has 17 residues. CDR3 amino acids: CASSFPSGRAVAGELFF. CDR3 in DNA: TGTGCCAGCAGCTTCCCCAGCGGGAGGGCCGTCGCCGGGGAGCTGTTTTTT. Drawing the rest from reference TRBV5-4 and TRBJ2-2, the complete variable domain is ETGVTQSPTHLIKTRGQQVTLRCSSQSGHNTVSWYQQALGQGPQFIFQYYREEENGRGNFPPRFSGLQFPNYSSELNVNALELDDSALYLCASSFPSGRAVAGELFFGEGSRLTVL.

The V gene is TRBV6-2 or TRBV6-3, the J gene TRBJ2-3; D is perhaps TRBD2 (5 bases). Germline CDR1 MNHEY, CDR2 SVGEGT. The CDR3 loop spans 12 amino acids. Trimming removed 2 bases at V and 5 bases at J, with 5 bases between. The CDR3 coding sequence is TGTGCCAGCAGTTACGAGGGAGATACGCAGTATTTT. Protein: CASSYEGDTQYF.

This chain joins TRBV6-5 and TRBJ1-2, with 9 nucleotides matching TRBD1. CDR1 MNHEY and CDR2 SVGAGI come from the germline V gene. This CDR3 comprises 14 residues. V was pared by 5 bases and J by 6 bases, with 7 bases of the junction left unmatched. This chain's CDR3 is CASSQPGQGNGYTF. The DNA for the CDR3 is TGTGCCAGCAGTCAGCCGGGACAGGGCAATGGCTACACCTTC.

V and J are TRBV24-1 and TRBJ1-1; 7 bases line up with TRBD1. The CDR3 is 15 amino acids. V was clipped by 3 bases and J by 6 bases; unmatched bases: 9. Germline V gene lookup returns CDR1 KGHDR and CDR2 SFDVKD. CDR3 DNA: TGTGCCACCAGTGATCAGGGACAGTTGAATCCTGAAGCTTTCTTT. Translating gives CATSDQGQLNPEAFF.

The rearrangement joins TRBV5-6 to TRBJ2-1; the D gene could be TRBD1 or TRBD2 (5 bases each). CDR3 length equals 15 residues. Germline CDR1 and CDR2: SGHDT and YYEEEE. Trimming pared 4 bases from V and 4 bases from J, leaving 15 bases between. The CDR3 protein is CASSLRDLGYNEQFF. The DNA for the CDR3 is TGTGCCAGCAGCCTACGGGACCTAGGGTACAATGAGCAGTTCTTC.

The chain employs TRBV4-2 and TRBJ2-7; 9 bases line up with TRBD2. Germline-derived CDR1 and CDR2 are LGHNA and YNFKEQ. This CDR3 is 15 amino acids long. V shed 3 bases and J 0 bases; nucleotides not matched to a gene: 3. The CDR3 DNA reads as TGTGCCAGCAGCCAGCTAGCGGGGAGCTCCTACGAGCAGTACTTC. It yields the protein CASSQLAGSSYEQYF.